The T cell receptor beta chain under discussion was sequenced for a study of blood T cell repertoires in COVID-19. Across the whole study: Researchers got acute and convalescent COVID-19 samples from the United States, Italy and Spain.

Authors' processing steps: Amplification of reference gene primers was used by the study to estimate nucleated cell counts. The data were produced by immunoSEQ multiplex PCR, yet TCRdb's version contains in-frame clones alone and is incomplete. V and J calls and clone size are copied from that table; D and trimming were computed from the DNA. The table lists a few hundred thousand clones, 85% of them singletons, with 3.5% to 4% in the top ten. The sequencing sample was made of peripheral blood. The receptor's source is a woman in her late teens or twenties with acute or convalescent COVID-19.

CDR3 DNA sequence: TGTGCCAGTAGTTCCCGGGACAGGGTCTCCGAGCAGTACTTC. The encoded protein is CASSSRDRVSEQYF. This rearrangement joins TRBV19 to TRBJ2-7; TRBD1 aligns across 9 bases. Germline loops: CDR1 LNHDA, CDR2 SQIVND (reference sequence). CDR3 length equals 14 residues. Trimming took 5 bases from V and 6 from J; bases not matched to a gene: 8.